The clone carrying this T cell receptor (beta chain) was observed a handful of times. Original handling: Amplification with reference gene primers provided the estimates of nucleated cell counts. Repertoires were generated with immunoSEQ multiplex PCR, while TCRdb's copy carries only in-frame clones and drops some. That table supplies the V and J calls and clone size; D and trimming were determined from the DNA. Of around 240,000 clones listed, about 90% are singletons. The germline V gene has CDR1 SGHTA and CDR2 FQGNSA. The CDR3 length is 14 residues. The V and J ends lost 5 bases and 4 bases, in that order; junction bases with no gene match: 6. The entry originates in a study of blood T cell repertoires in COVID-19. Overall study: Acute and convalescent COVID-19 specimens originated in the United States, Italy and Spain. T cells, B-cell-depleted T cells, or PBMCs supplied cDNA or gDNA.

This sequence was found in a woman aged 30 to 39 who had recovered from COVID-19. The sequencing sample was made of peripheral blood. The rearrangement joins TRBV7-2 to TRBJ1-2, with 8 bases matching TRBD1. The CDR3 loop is CASSPPDRVYGYTF. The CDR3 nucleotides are TGTGCCAGCAGCCCCCCGGACAGGGTCTATGGCTACACCTTC. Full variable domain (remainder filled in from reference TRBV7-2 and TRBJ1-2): GAGVSQSPSNKVTEKGKDVELRCDPISGHTALYWYRQSLGQGLEFLIYFQGNSAPDKSGLPSDRFSAERTGGSVSTLTIQRTQQEDSAVYLCASSPPDRVYGYTFGSGTRLTVV.